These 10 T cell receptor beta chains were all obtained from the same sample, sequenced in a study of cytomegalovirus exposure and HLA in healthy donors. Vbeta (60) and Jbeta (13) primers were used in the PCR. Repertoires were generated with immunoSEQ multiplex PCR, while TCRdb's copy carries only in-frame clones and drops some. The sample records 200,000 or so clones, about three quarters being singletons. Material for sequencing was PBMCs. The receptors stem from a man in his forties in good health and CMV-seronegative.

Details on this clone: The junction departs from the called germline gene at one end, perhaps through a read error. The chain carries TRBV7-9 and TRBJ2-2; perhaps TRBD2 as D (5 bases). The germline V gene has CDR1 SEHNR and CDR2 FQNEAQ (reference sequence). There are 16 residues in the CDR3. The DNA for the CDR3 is TGTTCCAGCAGCTTATCGTCGGGGACGAACACCGGGGAGCTGTTTTTT. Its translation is CSSSLSSGTNTGELFF.

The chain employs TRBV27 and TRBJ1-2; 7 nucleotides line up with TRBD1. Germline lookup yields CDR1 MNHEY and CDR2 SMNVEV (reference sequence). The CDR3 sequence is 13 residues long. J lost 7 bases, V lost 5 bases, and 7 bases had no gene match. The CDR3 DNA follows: TGTGCCAGCAGTCGACAGGGAATCGGTGGCTACACCTTC. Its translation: CASSRQGIGGYTF.

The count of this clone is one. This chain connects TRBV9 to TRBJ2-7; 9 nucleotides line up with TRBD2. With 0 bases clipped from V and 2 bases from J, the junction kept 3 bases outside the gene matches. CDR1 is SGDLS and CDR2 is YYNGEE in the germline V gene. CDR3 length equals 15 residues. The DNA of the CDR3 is TGTGCCAGCAGCGTAGGGACTAGCGCGACCTACGAGCAGTACTTC. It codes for CASSVGTSATYEQYF.

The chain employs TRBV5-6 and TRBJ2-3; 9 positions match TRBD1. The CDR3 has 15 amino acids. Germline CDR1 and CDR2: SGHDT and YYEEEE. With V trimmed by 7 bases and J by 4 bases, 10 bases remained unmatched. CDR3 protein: CASATTGGLADTQYF. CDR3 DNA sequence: TGTGCCAGCGCTACTACAGGGGGCTTAGCAGATACGCAGTATTTT.

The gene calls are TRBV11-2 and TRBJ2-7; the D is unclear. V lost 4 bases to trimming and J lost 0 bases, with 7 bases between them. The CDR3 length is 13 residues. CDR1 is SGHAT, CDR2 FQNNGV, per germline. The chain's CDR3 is CASSYDNSYEQYF. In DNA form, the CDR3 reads TGTGCCAGCAGCTACGACAACTCCTACGAGCAGTACTTC.

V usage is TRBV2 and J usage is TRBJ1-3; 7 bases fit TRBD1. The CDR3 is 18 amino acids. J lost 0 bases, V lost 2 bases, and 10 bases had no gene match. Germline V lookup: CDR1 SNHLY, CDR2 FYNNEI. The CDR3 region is CASSEQRGLKSSGNTIYF. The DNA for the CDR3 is TGTGCCAGCAGTGAACAGAGGGGGCTAAAGAGCTCTGGAAACACCATATATTTT.

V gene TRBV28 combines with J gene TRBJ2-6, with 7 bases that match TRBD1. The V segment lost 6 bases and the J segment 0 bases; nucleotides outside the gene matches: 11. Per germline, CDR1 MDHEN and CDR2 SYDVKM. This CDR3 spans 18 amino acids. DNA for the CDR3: TGTGCCAGCAGCCTCGAGGGGGCATCCCCCTCTGGGGCCAACGTCCTGACTTTC. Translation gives CASSLEGASPSGANVLTF.

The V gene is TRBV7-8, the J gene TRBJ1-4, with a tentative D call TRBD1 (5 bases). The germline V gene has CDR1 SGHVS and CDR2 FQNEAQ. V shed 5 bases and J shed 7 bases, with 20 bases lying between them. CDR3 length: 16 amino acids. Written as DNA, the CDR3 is TGTGCCAGCAGCATTAACGGGGGGTTAGGTGGTGAAAAACTGTTTTTT. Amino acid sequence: CASSINGGLGGEKLFF.

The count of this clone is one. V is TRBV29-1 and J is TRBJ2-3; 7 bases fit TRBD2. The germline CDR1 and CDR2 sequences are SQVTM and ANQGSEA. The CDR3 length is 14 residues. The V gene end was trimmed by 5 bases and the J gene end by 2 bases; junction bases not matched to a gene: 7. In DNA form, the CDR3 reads TGCAGCGTTCCCCTAGCGGTCTTCACAGATACGCAGTATTTT. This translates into CSVPLAVFTDTQYF.

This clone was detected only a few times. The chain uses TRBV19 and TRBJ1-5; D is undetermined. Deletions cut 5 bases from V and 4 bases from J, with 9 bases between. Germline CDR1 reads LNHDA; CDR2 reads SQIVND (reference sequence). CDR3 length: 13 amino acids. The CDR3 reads CASSGQRNQPQHF. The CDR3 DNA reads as TGTGCCAGTAGTGGTCAGAGGAATCAGCCCCAGCATTTT.